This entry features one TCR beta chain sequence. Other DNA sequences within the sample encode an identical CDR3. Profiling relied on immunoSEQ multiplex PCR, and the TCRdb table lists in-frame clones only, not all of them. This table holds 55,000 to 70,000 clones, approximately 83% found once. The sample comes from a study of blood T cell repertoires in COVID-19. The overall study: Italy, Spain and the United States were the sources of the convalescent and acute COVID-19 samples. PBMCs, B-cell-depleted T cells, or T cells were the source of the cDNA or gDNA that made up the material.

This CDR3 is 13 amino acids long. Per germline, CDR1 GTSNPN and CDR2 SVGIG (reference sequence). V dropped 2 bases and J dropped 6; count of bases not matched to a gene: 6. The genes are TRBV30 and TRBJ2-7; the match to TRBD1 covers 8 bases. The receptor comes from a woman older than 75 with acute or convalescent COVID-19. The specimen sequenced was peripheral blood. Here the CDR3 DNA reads TGTGCCTGGAGTAGACAGGGGTTCGGCGAGCAGTACTTC. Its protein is CAWSRQGFGEQYF.